The T cell receptor (beta chain) described here comes from a study of T-cell reconstitution after alpha-beta-depleted transplantation in children. This clonotype came up many times. The CDR3 contains 15 residues. V shed 8 bases and J 1 base; nucleotides not matched to a gene: 6. CDR1 SNHLY and CDR2 FYNNEI come from the germline V gene. Preparation of the TCRbeta library involved a method that used unique molecular identifiers. TCRdb processed the PCR reads anew with MiXCR; each CDR3 protein has one entry. The sample lists about 610,000 distinct CDR3 sequences, about 10% occurring once. The genes are TRBV2 and TRBJ2-3; 10 bases align to TRBD2. The origin of this receptor is a human donor who donated a stem cell graft to a child with acute myeloid leukemia. The sample consisted of PBMCs from the stem cell graft donor, taken from the stem cell graft. CDR3 sequence (DNA): TGTGCCAGCCCCGGGACTAGCGTTCGCACAGATACGCAGTATTTT. Protein sequence: CASPGTSVRTDTQYF.